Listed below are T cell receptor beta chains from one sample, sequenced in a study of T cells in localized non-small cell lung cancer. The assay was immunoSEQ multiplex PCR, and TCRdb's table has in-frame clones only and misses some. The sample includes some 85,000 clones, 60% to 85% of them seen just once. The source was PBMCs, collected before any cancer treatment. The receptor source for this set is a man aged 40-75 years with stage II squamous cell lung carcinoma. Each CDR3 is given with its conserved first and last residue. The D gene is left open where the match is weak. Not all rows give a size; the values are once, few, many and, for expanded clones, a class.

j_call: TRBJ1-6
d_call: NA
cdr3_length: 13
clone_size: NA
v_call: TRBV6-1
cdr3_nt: TGTGCCAGCAGTGATCTTGGAGATTCACCCCTCCACTTT
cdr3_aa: CASSDLGDSPLHF

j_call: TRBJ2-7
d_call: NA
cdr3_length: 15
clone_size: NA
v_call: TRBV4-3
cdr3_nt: TGCGCCAGCAGCCAAGCCCCAGGTATAAATGGGGAGCAGTACTTC
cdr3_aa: CASSQAPGINGEQYF

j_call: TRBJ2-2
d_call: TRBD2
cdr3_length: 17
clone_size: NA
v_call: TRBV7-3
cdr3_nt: TGTGCCAGCAGCTCCGTTGGACTAGCGAAGAACACCGGGGAGCTGTTTTTT
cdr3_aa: CASSSVGLAKNTGELFF

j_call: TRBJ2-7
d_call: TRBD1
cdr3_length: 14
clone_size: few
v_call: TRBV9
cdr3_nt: TGTGCCAGCAGCGATGGGACAGGGGTCGACGAGCAGTACTTC
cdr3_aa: CASSDGTGVDEQYF

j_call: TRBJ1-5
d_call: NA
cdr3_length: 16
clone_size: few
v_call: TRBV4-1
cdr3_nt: TGCGCCAGCAGCCAAGATTCAGGCCCAACTCATCAGCCCCAGCATTTT
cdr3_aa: CASSQDSGPTHQPQHF

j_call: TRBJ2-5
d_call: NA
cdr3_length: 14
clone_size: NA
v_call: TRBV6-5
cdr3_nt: TGTGCCAGCAGTTTCAGGGGCACCCAAGAGACCCAGTACTTC
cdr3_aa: CASSFRGTQETQYF

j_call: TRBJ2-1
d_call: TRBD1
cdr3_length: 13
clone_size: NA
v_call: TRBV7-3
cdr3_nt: TGTGCCAGCAGCTCTTCAGGGGGCAATGAGCAGTTCTTC
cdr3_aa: CASSSSGGNEQFF

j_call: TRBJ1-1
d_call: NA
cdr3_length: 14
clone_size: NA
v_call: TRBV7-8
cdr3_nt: TGTGCCAGCAGCTTACAGGAGTTGGGCACTGAAGCTTTCTTT
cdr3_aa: CASSLQELGTEAFF

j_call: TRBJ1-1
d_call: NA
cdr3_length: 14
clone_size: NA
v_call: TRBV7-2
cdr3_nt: TGTGCCAGCAGCCTTGGGCCTACGAACACTGAAGCTTTCTTT
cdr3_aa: CASSLGPTNTEAFF

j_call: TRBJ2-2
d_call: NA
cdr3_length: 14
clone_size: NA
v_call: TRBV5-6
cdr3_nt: TGTGCCAGCAGCTTTAACCGGTACACCGGGGAGCTGTTTTTT
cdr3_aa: CASSFNRYTGELFF

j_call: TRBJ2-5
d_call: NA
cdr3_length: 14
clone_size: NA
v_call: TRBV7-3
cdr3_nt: TGTGCCAGCAGCTTATACGGCCCGGGGGAGACCCAGTACTTC
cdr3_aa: CASSLYGPGETQYF

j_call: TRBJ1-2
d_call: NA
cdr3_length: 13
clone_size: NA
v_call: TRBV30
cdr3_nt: TGTGCCTGGAGCCCCCCGCGTCTGCTCGGCTACACCTTC
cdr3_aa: CAWSPPRLLGYTF

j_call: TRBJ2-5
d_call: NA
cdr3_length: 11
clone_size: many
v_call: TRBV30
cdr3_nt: TGTGCCTGGAGTGTACTGAAGACCCAGTACTTC
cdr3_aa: CAWSVLKTQYF

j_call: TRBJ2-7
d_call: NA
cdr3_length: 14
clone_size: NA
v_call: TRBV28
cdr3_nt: TGTGCCAGCACTTCTCGGAGGGGCTCCTACGAGCAGTACTTC
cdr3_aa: CASTSRRGSYEQYF

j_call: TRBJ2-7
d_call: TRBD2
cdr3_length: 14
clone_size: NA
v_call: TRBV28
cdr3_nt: TGTGCCAGCAGTTTCAGCGGGGGTTCCTACGAGCAGTACTTC
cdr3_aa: CASSFSGGSYEQYF

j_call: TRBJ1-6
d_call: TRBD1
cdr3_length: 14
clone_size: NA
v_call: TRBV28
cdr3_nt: TGTGCCAGCACTAACAGGGGAACCAATTCACCCCTCCACTTT
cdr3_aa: CASTNRGTNSPLHF

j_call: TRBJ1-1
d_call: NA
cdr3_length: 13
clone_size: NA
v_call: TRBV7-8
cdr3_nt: TGTGCCAGCAGCTTGGGGGCGAACACTGAAGCTTTCTTT
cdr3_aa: CASSLGANTEAFF

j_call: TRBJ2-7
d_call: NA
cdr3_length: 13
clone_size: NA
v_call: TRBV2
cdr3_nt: TGTGCCAGCAGTGGACAGGTCCCGAGGAAGGAGTACTTC
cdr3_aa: CASSGQVPRKEYF

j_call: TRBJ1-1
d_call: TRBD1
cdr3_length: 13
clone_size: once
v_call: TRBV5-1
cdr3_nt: TGCGCCAGCAGCCTAGATCCGACAGGGAAAGCTTTCTTT
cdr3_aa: CASSLDPTGKAFF

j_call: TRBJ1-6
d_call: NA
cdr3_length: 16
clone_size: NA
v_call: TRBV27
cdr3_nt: TGTGCCAGCAGTCACCGGACGGGGACTAATAATTCACCCCTCCACTTT
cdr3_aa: CASSHRTGTNNSPLHF

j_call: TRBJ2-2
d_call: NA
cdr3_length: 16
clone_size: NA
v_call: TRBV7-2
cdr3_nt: TGTGCCAGCAGCCCGACCGGGACACAGAACACCGGGGAGCTGTTTTTT
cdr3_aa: CASSPTGTQNTGELFF

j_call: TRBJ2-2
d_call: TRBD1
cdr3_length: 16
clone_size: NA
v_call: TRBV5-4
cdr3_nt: TGTGCCAGCAGCAGACAGGGGACAACGAACACCGGGGAGCTGTTTTTT
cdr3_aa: CASSRQGTTNTGELFF

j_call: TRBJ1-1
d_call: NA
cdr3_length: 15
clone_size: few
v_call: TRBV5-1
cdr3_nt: TGCGCCAGCAGCGCTTCAGAGAATAGGAACACTGAAGCTTTCTTT
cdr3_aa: CASSASENRNTEAFF

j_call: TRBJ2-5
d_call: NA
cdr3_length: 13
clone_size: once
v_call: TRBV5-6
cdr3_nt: TGTGCCAGCAGCTTGTGGCACCAAGAGACCCAGTACTTC
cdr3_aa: CASSLWHQETQYF

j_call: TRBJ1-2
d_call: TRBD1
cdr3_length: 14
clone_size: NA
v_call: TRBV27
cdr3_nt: TGTGCCAGCAGTTCCAACAGGGGTGAAAATGGCTACACCTTC
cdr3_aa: CASSSNRGENGYTF

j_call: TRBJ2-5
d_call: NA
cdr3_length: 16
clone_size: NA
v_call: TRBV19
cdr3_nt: TGTGCCAGTAGCGACATCTTCCGGGACGCCCAAGAGACCCAGTACTTC
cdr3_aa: CASSDIFRDAQETQYF

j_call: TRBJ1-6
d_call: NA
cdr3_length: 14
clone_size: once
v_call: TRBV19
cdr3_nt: TGTGCCAGTAGTATAAGGGGGGATAATTCACCCCTCCACTTT
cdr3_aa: CASSIRGDNSPLHF

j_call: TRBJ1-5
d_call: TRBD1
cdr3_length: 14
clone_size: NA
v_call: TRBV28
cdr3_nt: TGTGCCAGCAGCTCCGGGACAGGGGTACAGCCCCAGCATTTT
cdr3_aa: CASSSGTGVQPQHF

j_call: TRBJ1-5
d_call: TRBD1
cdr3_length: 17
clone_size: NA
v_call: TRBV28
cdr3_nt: TGTGCCAGCAGTAACCGGGACAGACCTGTCGGCAATCAGCCCCAGCATTTT
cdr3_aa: CASSNRDRPVGNQPQHF

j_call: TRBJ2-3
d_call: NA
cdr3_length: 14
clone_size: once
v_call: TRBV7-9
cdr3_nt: TGTGCCAGCCCCGGGGGAGCTAGCACAGATACGCAGTATTTT
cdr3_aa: CASPGGASTDTQYF

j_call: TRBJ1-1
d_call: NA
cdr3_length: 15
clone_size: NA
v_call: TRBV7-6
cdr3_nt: TGTGCCGTCGACCCCCCCCAGGGATTGAACACTGAAGCTTTCTTT
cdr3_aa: CAVDPPQGLNTEAFF